The entry that follows covers one T cell receptor beta chain sequence. Looked up from germline, CDR1 is SGHRS and CDR2 is YFSETQ. V lost 0 bases and J 0 bases, leaving 12 bases between the germline ends. This CDR3 is built from 16 residues. Profiled with immunoSEQ multiplex PCR; TCRdb holds only in-frame clones, not every one. The sample contains 700,000 to 750,000 clones, approximately 85% of which appear only once. These data originate in a study of shared T cell receptors in the human thymus. These same records also appear under a second study, on human thymus T cells. As that report states: Corrective heart surgery yielded the resections from which the thymus tissue came.

The chain combines TRBV5-1 with TRBJ1-1, with D perhaps matching TRBD1 (6 bases). The receptor was isolated from a girl in the first two years of life with a congenital heart defect. The specimen was thymocytes. CDR3 coding DNA: TGCGCCAGCAGCTTGGGGGTGGGGGCGATGAACACTGAAGCTTTCTTT. Encoded protein: CASSLGVGAMNTEAFF.